This section outlines one TCR beta chain sequence together with its context. Its specificity is not known. This specimen comes from a study of cytomegalovirus exposure and HLA in healthy donors. About the study: As an earlier analysis found, 150 million to 200 million T cells yielded some 120 million unique TCR beta sequences.

Study-level results: Roughly uniform depth of sequencing across donors was assumed in presence/absence analyses. Excluded were some V segments that proved indistinguishable, including TRBV6-2 and TRBV6-3. Cytomegalovirus status, reportedly, was diagnosed with high specificity and sensitivity by the classifier.

The CDR3 covers 16 residues. Germline V gene sequence: CDR1 SGDLS, CDR2 YYNGEE. V lost 0 bases to trimming and J lost 3 bases; unmatched junction nucleotides: 0. Vbeta (60) and Jbeta (13) primers were used in the PCR. TCRdb's copy holds only in-frame clones and misses some; the assay was immunoSEQ multiplex PCR. The sample lists around 120,000 clones; around 81% were seen once. The receptor was isolated from a young woman in good health and CMV-seronegative. Material for sequencing was PBMCs. The V and J genes are TRBV9 and TRBJ2-2; TRBD2 aligns across 12 bases. CDR3 residues: CASSVGLAGDTGELFF. The CDR3 DNA is TGTGCCAGCAGCGTAGGACTAGCGGGAGACACCGGGGAGCTGTTTTTT.